This TCR beta chain was identified during a study of blood T cell repertoires in COVID-19. Study information: Collection of acute and convalescent COVID-19 samples took place in the United States, Italy and Spain. T cells, B-cell-depleted T cells, or PBMCs provided the cDNA or gDNA that served as material.

The CDR3 runs to 18 residues. The V segment lost 5 bases and the J segment 1 base; nucleotides outside the gene matches: 13. Germline CDR1 reads SGHVS; CDR2 reads FNYEAQ. In the study's own analysis: Amplification with reference gene primers provided the estimates of nucleated cell counts. Only in-frame clones appear in the TCRdb table, and some are missing; sequencing was by immunoSEQ multiplex PCR. V and J calls plus clone size are reproduced from that table; the DNA served to infer D and trimming. Of 380,000 or so clones listed, more than 65% were seen once; the top ten hold under 1.2%. The chain employs TRBV7-6 and TRBJ2-2; 7 bases are a match to TRBD1. Sequencing was carried out using peripheral blood. This clonotype originated in a human donor with acute or convalescent COVID-19. The donor label of this sample is uncertain. CDR3 amino acids: CASSLDLRQGKNTGELFF. CDR3 DNA sequence: TGTGCCAGCAGCCTTGACCTTCGACAGGGAAAGAACACCGGGGAGCTGTTTTTT.